The source of this T cell receptor (beta chain) is a study of T cells in Graves' hyperthyroidism and ophthalmopathy. Germline CDR1 reads LGHDT; CDR2 reads YNNKEL (reference sequence). V lost 0 bases, J lost 0 bases, and 6 bases lay in between. The CDR3 extends over 15 amino acids. Broader study findings: The model identified upcoming ophthalmopathy a median approximately 6.4 months ahead of onset. The majority of expanded thyroid clonotypes above 0.001 also appeared in blood.

This clonotype was picked up a small number of times. What it binds is unknown. No progression to ophthalmopathy during 18 months of follow-up defined stable disease. Among the patients, aged 18 to 65, hyperthyroidism was newly diagnosed and had lasted under 2 months. The investigators amplified TCR beta CDR3 regions from RNA transcripts. The HTBI primer set was used in a first-round RT-PCR of the TCR CDR3. One entry per CDR3 protein, called by TCRdb with MiXCR from the multiplex PCR reads. This table holds 250,000 to 300,000 distinct CDR3 sequences, roughly 13% found once. The sequence was obtained from a woman between 40 and 50 years old with Graves' hyperthyroidism. Sequenced: blood. J is TRBJ1-3 and V is TRBV3-1; D gene uncertain. The CDR3 region has the DNA TGTGCCAGCAGCCAAGAGTCAGCCTCTGGAAACACCATATATTTT. Translating it yields CASSQESASGNTIYF.